This T cell receptor beta chain was documented in a study of human thymus T cells. Trimming stripped 0 bases from V and 4 bases from J, with 7 bases between. Germline V gene data show CDR1 as LNHNV and CDR2 as YYDKDF (reference sequence). The CDR3 covers 14 residues. Study-wide results and caveats: Related research examined unrelated individuals and reported that their thymic repertoires overlapped highly. Across thymic and blood repertoires, the usage of V and J genes appeared to be biased.

During corrective heart surgery, resections were taken, and the thymus tissue came from them. Donors were healthy Finnish infants having corrective surgery for congenital heart defects. Note on this clone: Antigen specificity is unknown.

Assay used: immunoSEQ multiplex PCR; TCRdb lists only in-frame clones, some missing. This sample has some 120,000 clones, with over 85% found just once. The chain joins TRBV15 to TRBJ1-5, with no clear D. The specimen was thymus tissue. The sequence came from a boy under two years old with a congenital heart defect but otherwise immunologically healthy. The CDR3 sequence is CATSRDYPNQPQHF. The CDR3 DNA reads TGTGCCACCAGCAGAGATTATCCAAATCAGCCCCAGCATTTT.